This T cell receptor beta chain was observed in a study of shared clonotypes between healthy human individuals. Study overall: Each donor's CD8 memory used one plate, CD8 naive two, each CD4 subset three.

Assay execution proceeded at the deep level. Splitting of each subset's genomic DNA was done evenly across several immunoSEQ plates. The method was immunoSEQ multiplex PCR; TCRdb's version includes in-frame clones alone and lacks a portion of them. The sample carries roughly 700,000 clones, 90% recorded once. The donors were adults (healthy and HIV-negative) with no recent acute infections or vaccinations. Sample: memory CD8+ T cells from PBMCs. Subset denoted: CD45RO+ cells pooled with CCR7-negative TemRA cells. This receptor was obtained from a man aged 18 to 35 in good health. Some clones in this sample may be carry-over from other donors' samples.

CDR3 residues: CASGATSGIYEQYF. The CDR3 region has the DNA TGTGCCAGCGGGGCGACTAGCGGAATCTACGAGCAGTACTTC. The chain carries TRBV6-6 and TRBJ2-7; the match to TRBD2 covers 9 bases. Germline CDR1 MNHNY, CDR2 SVGAGI (reference sequence). Trimming cost V 8 bases and J 3 bases; bases outside gene matches: 8. This CDR3 comprises 14 residues.